The 12 T cell receptor beta chains in this list originate from one sample, sequenced in a study of blood T cell repertoires in COVID-19. Assay used: immunoSEQ multiplex PCR; TCRdb lists only in-frame clones, some missing. The sample lists roughly 300,000 clones, about 92% seen once, with approximately 17% in the top ten. What was sequenced was PBMCs or T cells enriched from blood (not recorded which). The receptors come from a young woman who had recovered from COVID-19.

This clone was picked up one time. The V gene is TRBV19, the J gene TRBJ2-1; no reliable D call. The CDR3 totals 15 residues. Germline CDR1 is LNHDA and CDR2 is SQIVND (reference sequence). The germline V and J ends were trimmed by 6 bases and 0 bases, with 12 bases remaining between them. The DNA for the CDR3 is TGTGCCAGTAGCATCAGTGTAAGCTCCTACAATGAGCAGTTCTTC. This encodes CASSISVSSYNEQFF.

The rearrangement links TRBV19 to TRBJ1-5; 8 nucleotides agree with TRBD1. This CDR3 has 15 residues. CDR1 and CDR2 (germline): LNHDA, SQIVND (reference sequence). Losses at the gene ends were 5 bases for V and 6 bases for J; bases not matched to a gene: 9. DNA of the CDR3: TGTGCCAGTAGTTCGGACAGGGCGTCTTTTCAGCCCCAGCATTTT. Encoded protein: CASSSDRASFQPQHF.

V is TRBV5-6 and J is TRBJ2-3; 8 bases agree with TRBD1. The CDR3 loop spans 14 amino acids. Germline V gene lookup returns CDR1 SGHDT and CDR2 YYEEEE. The ends lost 3 bases at V and 4 bases at J; junction bases unmatched: 4. The CDR3 nucleotides are TGTGCCAGCAGCTACCGACAGGGGTCAGATACGCAGTATTTT. This codes for CASSYRQGSDTQYF.

This chain joins TRBV9 and TRBJ2-3; D call uncertain. The CDR3 contains 15 residues. From germline, CDR1 is SGDLS and CDR2 YYNGEE. V dropped 0 bases and J dropped 6 bases, with 14 bases sitting between them. The CDR3 DNA is TGTGCCAGCAGCGTAGCTCCGGGTCCGGCTGATACGCAGTATTTT. Translation gives CASSVAPGPADTQYF.

The chain uses TRBV15 and TRBJ2-5; unclear D gene. This CDR3 spans 13 amino acids. Trimming left V 3 bases short and J 2 bases short, with 7 bases between. Per germline, CDR1 LNHNV and CDR2 YYDKDF (reference sequence). CDR3 loop: CATSRRRQETQYF. The CDR3 nucleotides read TGTGCCACCAGCAGGCGGAGACAAGAGACCCAGTACTTC.

The rearrangement joins TRBV7-3 to TRBJ2-3, with 9 bases that match TRBD2. The CDR3 length is 14 residues. CDR1 SGHTA and CDR2 FQGTGA come from the germline V gene. V lost 4 bases to trimming and J lost 2 bases; unmatched junction nucleotides: 1. The CDR3 bases are TGTGCCAGCAGCTCTAGCGGGGCCACAGATACGCAGTATTTT. Translation gives CASSSSGATDTQYF.

The chain recombines TRBV4-3 with TRBJ1-4, with TRBD1 as a possible D gene (6 bases). Germline loops: CDR1 LGHNA, CDR2 YSLEER. The CDR3 has 18 residues. V lost 0 bases, J lost 0 bases, and 14 bases lay in between. Here the CDR3 reads CASSQDLTGPTTNEKLFF. The CDR3 nucleotides are TGCGCCAGCAGCCAAGACTTGACAGGACCTACAACTAATGAAAAACTGTTTTTT.

The chain joins TRBV4-2 to TRBJ2-3, with TRBD1 matching over 9 bases. The CDR3 extends over 17 amino acids. The germline V gene encodes CDR1 LGHNA and CDR2 YNFKEQ. The V and J ends lost 0 bases and 1 base, in that order; junction bases with no gene match: 5. CDR3 DNA sequence: TGTGCCAGCAGCCAAGATCAGGACAGGGGCGGCACAGATACGCAGTATTTT. Protein sequence: CASSQDQDRGGTDTQYF.

This clone was picked up one time. This chain joins TRBV5-4 and TRBJ2-7, with D perhaps matching TRBD2 (6 bases). The V end was cut by 3 bases, the J end by 0 bases, with 13 bases between. Germline CDR1 reads SGHNT; CDR2 reads YYREEE (reference sequence). This CDR3 has 15 amino acids. CDR3 sequence (DNA): TGTGCCAGCAGCTGGGGGTTCGGGGGCTCCTACGAGCAGTACTTC. Its protein product is CASSWGFGGSYEQYF.

The CDR3 is CASSLVGSSGNTIYF. The CDR3 DNA reads TGTGCCAGCAGCCTAGTGGGTTCGTCTGGAAACACCATATATTTT. The chain combines TRBV27 with TRBJ1-3; D gene uncertain. The CDR3 has 15 amino acids. Trimming took 6 bases from V and 1 from J, leaving 13 bases between them. Germline values: CDR1 MNHEY, CDR2 SMNVEV (reference sequence).

This clone was observed a single time. The rearrangement uses TRBV2 and TRBJ2-1, with D possibly being TRBD2 (6 bases). The germline V gene encodes CDR1 SNHLY and CDR2 FYNNEI. CDR3 length: 13 amino acids. Trimming left V 6 bases short and J 3 bases short, with 9 bases between. The CDR3 is CASRSTSYNEQFF. CDR3 DNA: TGTGCCAGCAGGTCGACTAGCTACAATGAGCAGTTCTTC.

This rearrangement joins TRBV9 to TRBJ2-1; D may be TRBD2 (5 bases). This CDR3 has 15 amino acids. Germline V gene lookup returns CDR1 SGDLS and CDR2 YYNGEE. V shed 6 bases and J shed 4 bases, with 17 bases lying between them. For the CDR3, the DNA is TGTGCCAGCACCGCCCGAGGAGGCGGGTACAATGAGCAGTTCTTC. As protein: CASTARGGGYNEQFF. Supplemented by reference TRBV9 and TRBJ2-1, the full variable domain reads DSGVTQTPKHLITATGQRVTLRCSPRSGDLSVYWYQQSLDQGLQFLIQYYNGEERAKGNILERFSAQQFPDLHSELNLSSLELGDSALYFCASTARGGGYNEQFFGPGTRLTVL.